The 15 T cell receptor beta chains reported below all come from one sample, sequenced in a study of blood T cell repertoires in COVID-19. TCRdb's table, derived via immunoSEQ multiplex PCR, lists solely in-frame clones and lacks some. In the table there are 95,000 to 110,000 clones, 89% of which are singletons. The sequencing input was peripheral blood. The receptors were gathered from an elderly woman in a cohort sampled during active COVID-19.

This rearrangement joins TRBV5-1 to TRBJ2-7; 9 nucleotides align to TRBD1. CDR1 is SGHRS and CDR2 is YFSETQ in the germline V gene. Trimming removed 0 bases from V and 6 bases from J; junction bases left unmatched: 7. The CDR3 covers 15 residues. The CDR3: CASSLDGQGYGEQYF. CDR3 in DNA: TGCGCCAGCAGCTTGGACGGACAGGGGTATGGCGAGCAGTACTTC.

The chain combines TRBV27 with TRBJ1-5, with D perhaps matching TRBD1 (6 bases). V was clipped by 10 bases and J by 4 bases, with 17 bases between them. Germline CDR1 is MNHEY and CDR2 is SMNVEV (reference sequence). CDR3 size: 14 residues. CDR3 sequence reads: CATHGGGPNQPQHF. The CDR3 bases are TGTGCCACTCACGGGGGGGGCCCAAATCAGCCCCAGCATTTT.

The gene calls are TRBV10-3 and TRBJ1-1, with D hard to call. Germline CDR1 and CDR2: ENHRY and SYGVKD. Deletions cut 4 bases from V and 4 bases from J, with 10 bases between. The length of the CDR3 is 13 residues. The CDR3 region is CAISGPTGTEAFF. The CDR3 nucleotides read TGTGCCATCAGTGGCCCCACGGGCACTGAAGCTTTCTTT.

The rearrangement uses TRBV5-4 and TRBJ2-2; D perhaps matches TRBD1 (6 bases). This CDR3 has 15 residues. The V gene's germline CDR1 is SGHNT and CDR2 YYREEE (reference sequence). The V and J ends lost 7 bases and 1 base respectively, with 14 bases between them. CDR3 sequence: CASGVQGQNTGELFF. The CDR3 nucleotides are TGTGCCAGCGGGGTTCAGGGACAGAACACCGGGGAGCTGTTTTTT.

V is TRBV28 and J is TRBJ2-3, with 9 nucleotides matching TRBD2. CDR1 MDHEN and CDR2 SYDVKM come from the germline V gene. The CDR3 has 15 amino acids. The V and J ends lost 3 bases and 0 bases, in that order; junction bases with no gene match: 1. The CDR3 loop is CASSFSGGSTDTQYF. CDR3 DNA: TGTGCCAGCAGTTTTAGCGGGGGTAGCACAGATACGCAGTATTTT.

The V gene is TRBV28, the J gene TRBJ2-1; 12 bases are a match to TRBD2. With V trimmed by 5 bases and J by 4 bases, 6 bases remained unmatched. This CDR3 region has 16 residues. CDR1 and CDR2 (germline): MDHEN, SYDVKM. CDR3 bases: TGTGCCAGCAGTCGAACTCTAGCGGGGGGGTACAATGAGCAGTTCTTC. It encodes CASSRTLAGGYNEQFF.

Here the CDR3 DNA reads TGTGCCAGCAGCTCTATCCGGGACTCTCCCCACGAGCAGTACTTC. Amino acids: CASSSIRDSPHEQYF. The rearrangement links TRBV7-2 to TRBJ2-7; D might be TRBD2 (6 bases). Looked up from germline, CDR1 is SGHTA and CDR2 is FQGNSA. The CDR3 is 15 amino acids. The V end was cut by 4 bases, the J end by 5 bases, with 18 bases between. Combining the CDR3 with reference TRBV7-2 and TRBJ2-7 gives the whole variable domain GAGVSQSPSNKVTEKGKDVELRCDPISGHTALYWYRQSLGQGLEFLIYFQGNSAPDKSGLPSDRFSAERTGGSVSTLTIQRTQQEDSAVYLCASSSIRDSPHEQYFGPGTRLTVT.

The chain has TRBV9 and TRBJ2-7, with D maybe TRBD2 (5 bases). V was cut by 0 bases and J by 2 bases, with 9 bases left in between. The CDR3 runs to 14 residues. CDR1 and CDR2 from the germline V gene are SGDLS and YYNGEE. The CDR3 bases are TGTGCCAGCAGCGTAGGAGGGCTAGCCTACGAGCAGTACTTC. Translating it yields CASSVGGLAYEQYF.

The genes are TRBV7-9 and TRBJ1-4; D not resolved. The V and J ends lost 6 bases and 7 bases respectively, with 6 bases between them. The CDR3 has 11 residues. CDR1 is SEHNR, CDR2 FQNEAQ, per germline (reference sequence). The CDR3 coding sequence is TGTGCCAGCAGTTTGCGTGAAAAACTGTTTTTT. This gives the protein CASSLREKLFF.

V gene TRBV4-2 combines with J gene TRBJ2-5; 7 bases map to TRBD2. The CDR3 has 15 amino acids. The trim removed 4 bases at V and 3 bases at J, leaving 8 bases unmatched. The germline V gene has CDR1 LGHNA and CDR2 YNFKEQ. DNA for the CDR3: TGTGCCAGCAGCCGAGACCCTACTAGCGAAGAGACCCAGTACTTC. This translates into CASSRDPTSEETQYF.

This chain connects TRBV10-3 to TRBJ2-7; the match to TRBD2 covers 7 bases. Germline V gene data show CDR1 as ENHRY and CDR2 as SYGVKD. The V gene end was trimmed by 6 bases and the J gene end by 0 bases; junction bases not matched to a gene: 5. The CDR3 extends over 14 amino acids. This CDR3 reads CAISPSGSSYEQYF. CDR3 sequence (DNA): TGTGCCATCAGCCCTAGCGGTTCCTCCTACGAGCAGTACTTC.

The rearrangement joins TRBV7-2 to TRBJ2-2; 8 bases line up with TRBD1. There are 15 residues in the CDR3. Trimming took 4 bases from V and 6 from J; bases not matched to a gene: 7. CDR1 is SGHTA and CDR2 is FQGNSA in the germline V gene. This chain's CDR3 is CASSSRQGRSGELFF. CDR3 bases: TGTGCCAGCAGCTCGCGACAGGGGAGGTCCGGGGAGCTGTTTTTT.

This clone has a single count. This rearrangement joins TRBV4-2 to TRBJ1-5; TRBD1 is a possible D gene (6 bases). This CDR3 contains 15 residues. Germline V gives CDR1 LGHNA, CDR2 YNFKEQ. V lost 3 bases, J lost 4 bases, and 13 bases lay in between. CDR3 DNA sequence: TGTGCCAGCAGCCAGGTCGAGGGGGGGAATCAGCCCCAGCATTTT. This sequence encodes CASSQVEGGNQPQHF.

The sample holds a few counts of this clone. The chain joins TRBV2 to TRBJ2-7; 8 bases are a match to TRBD2. In germline, CDR1 is SNHLY, CDR2 FYNNEI. Trimming cost V 6 bases and J 3 bases; bases outside gene matches: 10. This CDR3 region has 15 residues. The CDR3 region has the DNA TGTGCCAGCAGAATCGAAGCGGGGGCACACTACGAGCAGTACTTC. Translated: CASRIEAGAHYEQYF.

The chain employs TRBV3-1 (or the pseudogene TRBV3-2) and TRBJ2-3; 8 positions agree with TRBD1. After removal of 7 bases from V and 5 bases from J, the junction contained 8 bases not matched to a gene. This CDR3 comprises 14 residues. CDR1 is LGHDT and CDR2 is YNNKEL in the germline V gene (reference sequence). CDR3: CASKRTGLGDTQYF. The CDR3 bases are TGTGCCAGCAAACGGACAGGGTTGGGAGATACGCAGTATTTT.